The clone carrying this TCR beta chain was seen only once. What it recognizes is unknown. This sample stems from a study of STAT5B mutations in CD4+ large granular lymphocyte leukemia. The study's findings and limits: Without putative leukemic clones, patient CD4-sorted repertoires remained more clonal than healthy CD4+ repertoires. About 26% of private leukemic clonotypes occurred rarely in other patients' non-leukemic repertoires.

V lost 4 bases and J 7 bases, leaving 18 bases between the germline ends. CDR1 is SGHRS and CDR2 is YFSETQ in the germline V gene. The CDR3 loop spans 15 amino acids. Using immunoSEQ multiplex PCR, the repertoire was profiled, and TCRdb retains in-frame clones only, with some absent. The data contain 25,000 to 35,000 clones, roughly 70% of them singletons. Input material: CD4+ T cells from blood buffy coats. The rearrangement links TRBV5-1 to TRBJ2-1, with D perhaps matching TRBD2 (6 bases). The clonotype was recovered from a human donor in good health. The CDR3 nucleotides read TGCGCCAGCAGCCCGTCGATTAGCGGCGGAAATGAGCAGTTCTTC. Translation: CASSPSISGGNEQFF.